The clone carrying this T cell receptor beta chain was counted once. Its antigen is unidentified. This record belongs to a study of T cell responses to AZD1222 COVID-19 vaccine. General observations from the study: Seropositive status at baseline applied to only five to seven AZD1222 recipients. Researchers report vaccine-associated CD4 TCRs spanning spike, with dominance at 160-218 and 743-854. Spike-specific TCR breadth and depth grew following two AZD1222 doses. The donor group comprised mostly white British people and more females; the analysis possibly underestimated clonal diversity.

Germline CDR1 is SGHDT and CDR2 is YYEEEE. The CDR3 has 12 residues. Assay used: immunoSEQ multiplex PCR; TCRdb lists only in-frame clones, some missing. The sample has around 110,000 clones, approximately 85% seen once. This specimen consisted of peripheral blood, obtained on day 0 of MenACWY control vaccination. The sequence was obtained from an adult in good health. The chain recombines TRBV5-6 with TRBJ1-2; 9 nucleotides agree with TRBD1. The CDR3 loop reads CAAGTGNYGYTF. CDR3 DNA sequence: TGTGCGGCGGGGACAGGGAACTATGGCTACACCTTC.